Below are 10 T cell receptor beta chains sequenced from a single sample in a study of blood T cell repertoires in COVID-19. Sequencing was performed with immunoSEQ multiplex PCR; in TCRdb, only in-frame clones are kept and a portion is missing. Of about 83,000 clones in the sample, roughly 80% were seen once. Sequences were obtained from peripheral blood. The source of these receptors is a woman of 80 years or more with acute or convalescent COVID-19.

The chain recombines TRBV5-8 with TRBJ1-1; D remains ambiguous. Between the trimmed V and J ends, which lost 0 bases and 1 base, there was a span of 13 bases. This CDR3 region has 16 residues. Germline lookup yields CDR1 SGHTS and CDR2 YDEGEE. CDR3 nucleotide sequence: TGTGCCAGCAGCTTGGGGACGGGAAATAGGAACACTGAAGCTTTCTTT. Amino acids: CASSLGTGNRNTEAFF.

The genes are TRBV5-1 and TRBJ2-2; 7 nucleotides line up with TRBD1. The length of the CDR3 is 15 residues. Germline CDR1 is SGHRS and CDR2 is YFSETQ. The V segment lost 2 bases and the J segment 6 bases; nucleotides outside the gene matches: 7. The CDR3 DNA follows: TGCGCCAGCAGCTTACGGGACAGTAGGTCCGGGGAGCTGTTTTTT. This translates into CASSLRDSRSGELFF.

This sequence joins TRBV6-6 and TRBJ2-2, with 7 nucleotides matching TRBD1. Germline loops: CDR1 MNHNY, CDR2 SVGAGI (reference sequence). This CDR3 has 16 amino acids. V lost 4 bases and J lost 0; bases outside the gene matches: 5. The CDR3 coding sequence is TGTGCCAGCAGTTCGGCCACAGGGGCGAACACCGGGGAGCTGTTTTTT. Its protein product is CASSSATGANTGELFF.

This clone was detected only once. The chain carries TRBV9 and TRBJ2-1; 9 bases map to TRBD2. This CDR3 is built from 16 residues. The V gene end was trimmed by 0 bases and the J gene end by 7 bases; junction bases not matched to a gene: 8. The V gene's germline CDR1 is SGDLS and CDR2 YYNGEE. As DNA, the CDR3 is TGTGCCAGCAGCGTAGCTATGCGGGGGGGCCTGAATGAGCAGTTCTTC. Amino acid sequence: CASSVAMRGGLNEQFF.

The gene calls are TRBV7-9 and TRBJ2-1; D not certain. This CDR3 comprises 15 residues. The V end lost 5 bases, the J end lost 2 bases, and 13 bases lay between the germline ends. Germline CDR1 reads SEHNR; CDR2 reads FQNEAQ (reference sequence). CDR3 in DNA: TGTGCCAGCAGCGCCCCTAGAGAGACCTACAATGAGCAGTTCTTC. Its translation is CASSAPRETYNEQFF.

The J gene is TRBJ1-3, the V gene TRBV4-1; the D gene is possibly TRBD1 (5 bases). V lost 1 base to trimming and J lost 0 bases, with 7 bases between them. Germline CDR1 reads MGHRA; CDR2 reads YSYEKL. The CDR3 has 15 amino acids. CDR3 DNA: TGCGCCAGCAGCCAAGGGACACACTCTGGAAACACCATATATTTT. It codes for CASSQGTHSGNTIYF.

The count of this clone is one. The chain couples TRBV12-3 or TRBV12-4 to TRBJ1-2; D not certain. V lost 1 base, J lost 8 bases, and 11 bases lay in between. There are 13 residues in the CDR3. The CDR3 bases are TGTGCCAGCAGTTTAGTAGAGGGTGACGGCTACACCTTC. It is translated as CASSLVEGDGYTF.

The J gene is TRBJ2-6, the V gene TRBV27; unclear D gene. The CDR3 has 13 residues. Germline V gene sequence: CDR1 MNHEY, CDR2 SMNVEV (reference sequence). The ends were cut back, 5 bases at V and 6 bases at J, with 8 bases in the middle. CDR3: CASSPQLANVLTF. DNA of the CDR3: TGTGCCAGCAGTCCCCAGTTGGCCAACGTCCTGACTTTC.

This sequence joins TRBV7-9 and TRBJ2-6; D call uncertain. Germline V CDR1 and CDR2: SEHNR, FQNEAQ (reference sequence). This CDR3 region has 14 residues. V dropped 4 bases and J dropped 0 bases, with 4 bases sitting between them. Here the CDR3 DNA reads TGTGCCAGCAGCTCTAGCTCTGGGGCCAACGTCCTGACTTTC. Translated: CASSSSSGANVLTF.

The chain carries TRBV19 and TRBJ2-1; 7 nucleotides agree with TRBD1. Looked up from germline, CDR1 is LNHDA and CDR2 is SQIVND (reference sequence). The V segment lost 6 bases and the J segment 7 bases; nucleotides outside the gene matches: 12. The CDR3 totals 15 residues. CDR3 in amino acids: CASRPGTAIGNEQFF. CDR3 nucleotide sequence: TGTGCCAGTAGGCCCGGGACAGCGATCGGGAATGAGCAGTTCTTC.